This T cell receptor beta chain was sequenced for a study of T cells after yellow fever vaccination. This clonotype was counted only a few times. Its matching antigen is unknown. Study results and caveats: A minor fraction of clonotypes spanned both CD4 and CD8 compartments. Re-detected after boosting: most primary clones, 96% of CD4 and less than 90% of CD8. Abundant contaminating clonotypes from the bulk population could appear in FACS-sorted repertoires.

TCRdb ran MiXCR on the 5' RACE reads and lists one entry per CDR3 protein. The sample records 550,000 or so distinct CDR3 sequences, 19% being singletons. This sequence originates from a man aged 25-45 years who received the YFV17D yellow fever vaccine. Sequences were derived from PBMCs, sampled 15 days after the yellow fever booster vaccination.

The CDR3 DNA reads as TGTGCCAGCAGCCAGGATTTTGATACGCAGTATTTT. Translation: CASSQDFDTQYF. The V gene is TRBV7-3, the J gene TRBJ2-3; D call uncertain. CDR1 and CDR2 from the germline V gene are SGHTA and FQGTGA. Trimming removed 5 bases from V and 6 bases from J, with 9 bases in between. This CDR3 region has 12 residues.